This entry is about one T cell receptor beta chain. This entry comes from a study of blood T cell repertoires in COVID-19. Study-wide context: Samples of COVID-19 (acute and convalescent) were obtained from the United States, Italy and Spain.

This CDR3 has 15 amino acids. V lost 1 base and J lost 1; bases outside the gene matches: 0. Germline assignment: CDR1 SGHRS and CDR2 YFSETQ. Profiling relied on immunoSEQ multiplex PCR, and the TCRdb table lists in-frame clones only, not all of them. The sample carries about 160,000 clones, around 90% recorded once. V gene TRBV5-1 combines with J gene TRBJ1-4, with 8 bases aligning to TRBD1. The sample consisted of peripheral blood. This TCR derives from a woman in her fifties or sixties who had recovered from COVID-19. Here the CDR3 reads CASSLTGGTNEKLFF. The CDR3 DNA follows: TGCGCCAGCAGCTTGACAGGGGGAACTAATGAAAAACTGTTTTTT. Based on the CDR3 plus reference TRBV5-1 and TRBJ1-4, the full variable domain is KAGVTQTPRYLIKTRGQQVTLSCSPISGHRSVSWYQQTPGQGLQFLFEYFSETQRNKGNFPGRFSGRQFSNSRSEMNVSTLELGDSALYLCASSLTGGTNEKLFFGSGTQLSVL.